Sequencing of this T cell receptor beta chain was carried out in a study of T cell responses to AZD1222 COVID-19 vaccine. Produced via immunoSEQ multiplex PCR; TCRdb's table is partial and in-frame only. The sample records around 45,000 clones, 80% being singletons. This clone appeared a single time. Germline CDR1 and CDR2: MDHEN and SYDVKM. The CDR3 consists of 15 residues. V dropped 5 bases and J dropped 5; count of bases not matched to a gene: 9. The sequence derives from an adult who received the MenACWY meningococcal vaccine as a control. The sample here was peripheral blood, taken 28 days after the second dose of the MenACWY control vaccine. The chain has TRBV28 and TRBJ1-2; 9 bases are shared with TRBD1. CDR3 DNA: TGTGCCAGCAGTGCTCCGGGACAGGGCGGTTATGGCTACACCTTC. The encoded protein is CASSAPGQGGYGYTF.